Below, 15 T cell receptor beta chains from the same sample are listed, as sequenced in a study of human T cells and chemical hapten exposure (dated by TCRdb to the early 2020s). Receptor amplification or capture employed RACE. TCRdb records NextSeq 500 as the sequencer. TCRdb reprocessed the public reads (quality trimming at Q25 with fastp, clone calling with MiXCR) and kept in-frame beta chains. CDR3 protein sequences are deduplicated, and each keeps its most common genes and DNA. In this sample the table shows 130,000 or so distinct CDR3 sequences, approximately 11% of which occur a single time. The ten largest clones capture under 2.5% of the sample. Explained via the paper, the time point label denotes: patch test 3, about 24 weeks after DPC sensitization. This sample's treatment or condition label indicates: therapeutic diphenylcyclopropenone sensitization with weekly scalp DPC. The sample consisted of whole blood, taken in connection with sensitization to the hapten diphenylcyclopropenone (DPC). The source of these receptors is a woman between 45 and 65 years old with alopecia areata. Some clones in this sample may be carry-over from other donors' samples.

There are a few counts of this clonotype. CDR3 bases: TGTGCCAGCAGCTGGGGGGGCAATCAGCCCCAGCATTTT. Protein sequence: CASSWGGNQPQHF. The J gene is TRBJ1-5, the V gene TRBV5-6; D is possibly TRBD1 (5 bases). Germline V CDR1 and CDR2: SGHDT, YYEEEE. This CDR3 has 13 residues. Trimming stripped 3 bases from V and 2 bases from J, with 6 bases between.

This clonotype was observed a handful of times. The chain links TRBV20-1 to TRBJ1-5; a weak D match, TRBD1 (5 bases). Trimming removed 0 bases at V and 0 bases at J, with 12 bases between. The CDR3 is 16 residues long. Germline V CDR1 and CDR2: DFQATT, SNEGSKA (reference sequence). CDR3 protein: CSARDSGPYSNQPQHF. The CDR3 DNA reads TGCAGTGCTAGAGACTCAGGGCCCTATAGCAATCAGCCCCAGCATTTT.

V usage is TRBV2 and J usage is TRBJ2-5; unclear D gene. CDR3 length equals 13 residues. From germline, CDR1 is SNHLY and CDR2 FYNNEI. Trimming took 4 bases from V and 3 from J, leaving 9 bases between them. The DNA for the CDR3 is TGTGCCAGCAGTGCTTACAGTAAAGAGACCCAGTACTTC. As protein: CASSAYSKETQYF. The full variable domain, with the rest looked up from reference TRBV2 and TRBJ2-5, is EPEVTQTPSHQVTQMGQEVILRCVPISNHLYFYWYRQILGQKVEFLVSFYNNEISEKSEIFDDQFSVERPDGSNFTLKIRSTKLEDSAMYFCASSAYSKETQYFGPGTRLLVL.

There are a few counts of this clonotype. The chain has TRBV14 and TRBJ2-1, with D maybe TRBD2 (6 bases). Trimming pared 4 bases from V and 0 bases from J, leaving 7 bases between. Germline V lookup: CDR1 SGHDN, CDR2 FVKESK. CDR3 size: 14 residues. The CDR3 nucleotides read TGTGCCAGCAGCCGAGCGGGCTCCTACAATGAGCAGTTCTTC. This gives the protein CASSRAGSYNEQFF.

This clonotype was detected a few times. This rearrangement joins TRBV29-1 to TRBJ1-1; D perhaps matches TRBD1 (5 bases). This CDR3 comprises 13 residues. The germline V and J ends were trimmed by 0 bases and 6 bases, with 11 bases remaining between them. The germline CDR1 and CDR2 sequences are SQVTM and ANQGSEA. CDR3 sequence: CSVEEGRASEAFF. The CDR3, as DNA: TGCAGCGTTGAAGAGGGCAGGGCCTCTGAAGCTTTCTTT. Complete variable domain (other parts from reference TRBV29-1 and TRBJ1-1): SAVISQKPSRDICQRGTSLTIQCQVDSQVTMMFWYRQQPGQSLTLIATANQGSEATYESGFVIDKFPISRPNLTFSTLTVSNMSPEDSSIYLCSVEEGRASEAFFGQGTRLTVV.

The table lists this clonotype with a few counts. CDR3 DNA sequence: TGTGCCAGCAGTTCGACAGACTCTGGAAACACCATATATTTT. This gives the protein CASSSTDSGNTIYF. The chain links TRBV12-3 or TRBV12-4 to TRBJ1-3; possibly TRBD1 for D (5 bases). V gave up 4 bases and J gave up 0 bases, with 7 bases separating them. This CDR3 spans 14 amino acids.

This clonotype was found many times. The chain has TRBV28 and TRBJ2-2, with TRBD2 matching 7 bases. V was pared by 6 bases and J by 5 bases, with 6 bases of the junction left unmatched. This CDR3 comprises 14 residues. CDR1 and CDR2 (germline): MDHEN, SYDVKM. The CDR3 DNA follows: TGTGCCAGCAGACGGACTAGTGGGACCGGGGAGCTGTTTTTT. Encoded protein: CASRRTSGTGELFF.

CDR3 DNA sequence: TGTGCCAGCAGCCAAAAATACGGGACAGGGGTGAACACTGAAGCTTTCTTT. The encoded protein is CASSQKYGTGVNTEAFF. The chain employs TRBV3-1 and TRBJ1-1; 10 nucleotides line up with TRBD1. The CDR3 runs to 17 residues. J lost 0 bases, V lost 2 bases, and 6 bases had no gene match. CDR1 is LGHDT and CDR2 is YNNKEL in the germline V gene (reference sequence).

This clonotype was counted many times. V and J are TRBV2 and TRBJ2-6, with D tentatively TRBD1 (6 bases). The germline V and J ends were trimmed by 6 bases and 2 bases, with 11 bases remaining between them. The CDR3 totals 15 residues. CDR1 and CDR2 (germline): SNHLY, FYNNEI. The CDR3 spells CASSVDSAGANVLTF. DNA for the CDR3: TGTGCCAGCAGCGTGGACAGCGCTGGGGCCAACGTCCTGACTTTC.

This clonotype was detected a few times. The gene calls are TRBV3-1 and TRBJ2-6; TRBD1 or TRBD2 may be the D gene (5 bases each). Germline-derived CDR1 and CDR2 are LGHDT and YNNKEL (reference sequence). The CDR3 runs 16 residues. The V end lost 5 bases, the J end lost 2 bases, and 13 bases lay between the germline ends. The chain's CDR3 is CASSSHGGAGANVLTF. The CDR3 nucleotides are TGTGCCAGCAGCTCCCATGGGGGAGCTGGGGCCAACGTCCTGACTTTC.

This clonotype was seen only a few times. The rearrangement uses TRBV2 and TRBJ2-7; no clear D gene. Deletions cut 8 bases from V and 3 bases from J, with 5 bases between. This CDR3 region has 10 residues. Germline V gene sequence: CDR1 SNHLY, CDR2 FYNNEI. In DNA, the CDR3 is TGTGCCAGCGGGAACTACGAGCAGTACTTC. The encoded protein is CASGNYEQYF. Supplemented by reference TRBV2 and TRBJ2-7, the full variable domain reads EPEVTQTPSHQVTQMGQEVILRCVPISNHLYFYWYRQILGQKVEFLVSFYNNEISEKSEIFDDQFSVERPDGSNFTLKIRSTKLEDSAMYFCASGNYEQYFGPGTRLTVT.

The chain recombines TRBV6-6 with TRBJ1-5, with 9 bases identical to TRBD1. After removal of 7 bases from V and 5 bases from J, the junction contained 9 bases not matched to a gene. The CDR3 runs to 15 residues. The germline V gene encodes CDR1 MNHNY and CDR2 SVGAGI (reference sequence). In DNA form, the CDR3 reads TGTGCCAGCACCCAGGACAGGGGCTGGGATCAGCCCCAGCATTTT. Translated: CASTQDRGWDQPQHF.

This clonotype has only a few counts. The chain links TRBV20-1 to TRBJ1-6; 7 bases agree with TRBD1. V was clipped by 0 bases and J by 7 bases; unmatched bases: 6. The CDR3 is 15 amino acids. Germline lookup yields CDR1 DFQATT and CDR2 SNEGSKA (reference sequence). CDR3: CSAREQTGPNSPLHF. CDR3 DNA: TGCAGTGCTAGAGAACAGACAGGGCCGAATTCACCCCTCCACTTT.

In its sample, this clonotype was seen many times. The chain combines TRBV5-1 with TRBJ2-2; no clear D. The CDR3 extends over 13 amino acids. Germline loops: CDR1 SGHRS, CDR2 YFSETQ. V lost 0 bases, J lost 6 bases, and 6 bases lay in between. Written as DNA, the CDR3 is TGCGCCAGCAGCTTGGCGATGGCCGGGGAGCTGTTTTTT. Translated, it gives CASSLAMAGELFF.

The chain has TRBV10-2 and TRBJ2-7; 10 bases line up with TRBD1. Trimming cost V 5 bases and J 6 bases; bases outside gene matches: 4. The CDR3 extends over 13 amino acids. Germline CDR1 WSHSY, CDR2 SAAADI. CDR3 protein: CASSRGQGLEQYF. CDR3 in DNA: TGCGCCAGCAGTAGGGGACAGGGGCTCGAGCAGTACTTC.